A selection of T cell receptor beta chains follows, all from one sample in a study of T-cell memory formation after mild COVID-19. Using its own MiXCR run on the 5' RACE reads, TCRdb lists one record per CDR3 protein. The sample lists about 250,000 distinct CDR3 sequences; approximately 15% were seen once. The sample was PBMCs or a T cell subset sorted from them (not recorded which). Receptors were obtained from an adult woman who had mild COVID-19 (a few samples of this study predate the infection). Cell type and time point are not known. The CDR3 runs from the conserved cysteine through the conserved F or W. The order of the fields is J gene, V gene, D gene, CDR3 length, clone size, CDR3 protein, CDR3 DNA. D genes are given only for firm matches. Only part of the rows carry a size: once, few, many, or a class if the clone is expanded.

J gene: TRBJ1-5
V gene: TRBV5-4
D gene: -
CDR3 length: 12
clone size: many
CDR3 protein: CASSLAGQPQHF
CDR3 DNA: TGTGCCAGCAGCTTGGCCGGCCAGCCCCAGCATTTT

J gene: TRBJ1-1
V gene: TRBV2
D gene: -
CDR3 length: 12
clone size: -
CDR3 protein: CASLPPGPLAFF
CDR3 DNA: TGTGCCAGCCTCCCTCCGGGACCCTTGGCTTTCTTT

J gene: TRBJ1-1
V gene: TRBV12-3/TRBV12-4
D gene: -
CDR3 length: 15
clone size: -
CDR3 protein: CASSFSEYRNTEAFF
CDR3 DNA: TGTGCCAGCAGTTTTTCGGAATACCGGAACACTGAAGCTTTCTTT

J gene: TRBJ2-5
V gene: TRBV30
D gene: TRBD1
CDR3 length: 14
clone size: few
CDR3 protein: CACYRTGNQETQYF
CDR3 DNA: TGTGCCTGTTATCGGACAGGGAACCAAGAGACCCAGTACTTC

J gene: TRBJ2-7
V gene: TRBV6-5
D gene: TRBD1
CDR3 length: 15
clone size: -
CDR3 protein: CASSLSGQGRYEQYF
CDR3 DNA: TGTGCCAGCAGCCTATCCGGACAGGGACGATACGAGCAGTACTTC

J gene: TRBJ1-6
V gene: TRBV6-6
D gene: TRBD1
CDR3 length: 15
clone size: -
CDR3 protein: CASSYQGGSASPLHF
CDR3 DNA: TGTGCCAGCAGCTACCAGGGGGGGTCGGCTTCACCCCTCCACTTT

J gene: TRBJ1-1
V gene: TRBV7-3
D gene: -
CDR3 length: 14
clone size: -
CDR3 protein: CASSLTRDDSSTFF
CDR3 DNA: TGTGCCAGCAGCTTAACGAGGGACGACAGTTCAACTTTCTTT

J gene: TRBJ2-6
V gene: TRBV6-2/TRBV6-3
D gene: -
CDR3 length: 14
clone size: -
CDR3 protein: CASKYSSGANVLTF
CDR3 DNA: TGTGCCAGCAAGTACAGCTCTGGGGCCAACGTCCTGACTTTC

J gene: TRBJ1-5
V gene: TRBV5-6
D gene: -
CDR3 length: 13
clone size: -
CDR3 protein: CASSLASYQPQHF
CDR3 DNA: TGTGCCAGCAGCTTGGCCAGCTATCAGCCCCAGCATTTT

J gene: TRBJ2-1
V gene: TRBV5-1
D gene: TRBD1
CDR3 length: 14
clone size: -
CDR3 protein: CASSTPGQGTEQFF
CDR3 DNA: TGCGCCAGCAGCACTCCGGGACAGGGGACTGAGCAGTTCTTC

J gene: TRBJ2-1
V gene: TRBV7-9
D gene: -
CDR3 length: 13
clone size: many
CDR3 protein: CASSGGSYNEQFF
CDR3 DNA: TGTGCCAGCAGCGGGGGCTCCTACAATGAGCAGTTCTTC

J gene: TRBJ2-7
V gene: TRBV7-2
D gene: TRBD2
CDR3 length: 14
clone size: few
CDR3 protein: CASSASGRGYEQYF
CDR3 DNA: TGTGCCAGCAGCGCTAGCGGGAGAGGGTATGAGCAGTACTTC

J gene: TRBJ1-1
V gene: TRBV15
D gene: -
CDR3 length: 15
clone size: few
CDR3 protein: CATSRGNRENTEAFF
CDR3 DNA: TGTGCCACCAGCAGAGGAAACAGGGAGAACACTGAAGCTTTCTTT

J gene: TRBJ2-1
V gene: TRBV6-1
D gene: -
CDR3 length: 15
clone size: many
CDR3 protein: CASKQTSNSYNEQFF
CDR3 DNA: TGTGCCAGCAAACAGACGTCAAACTCCTACAATGAGCAGTTCTTC

J gene: TRBJ2-2
V gene: TRBV21-1
D gene: -
CDR3 length: 18
clone size: few
CDR3 protein: CASSRAFSAGGNTGELFF
CDR3 DNA: TGTGCCAGTAGTAGGGCCTTCAGCGCGGGAGGAAACACCGGGGAGCTGTTTTTT

J gene: TRBJ1-2
V gene: TRBV25-1
D gene: -
CDR3 length: 16
clone size: -
CDR3 protein: CASSESGIPDSRGYTF
CDR3 DNA: TGTGCCAGCAGTGAGTCCGGCATCCCGGATTCTCGGGGCTACACCTTC

J gene: TRBJ2-1
V gene: TRBV9
D gene: TRBD2
CDR3 length: 14
clone size: many
CDR3 protein: CASSTAGGPREQFF
CDR3 DNA: TGTGCCAGCAGCACCGCGGGGGGCCCTCGGGAGCAGTTCTTC

J gene: TRBJ2-7
V gene: TRBV12-3/TRBV12-4
D gene: TRBD2
CDR3 length: 15
clone size: -
CDR3 protein: CASSILADLSYEQYF
CDR3 DNA: TGTGCCAGCAGTATACTAGCGGACCTTTCCTACGAGCAGTACTTC

J gene: TRBJ2-3
V gene: TRBV24-1
D gene: -
CDR3 length: 13
clone size: -
CDR3 protein: CATSDPVRDTQYF
CDR3 DNA: TGTGCCACCAGTGATCCGGTCAGGGATACGCAGTATTTT

J gene: TRBJ2-7
V gene: TRBV6-5
D gene: TRBD1
CDR3 length: 14
clone size: -
CDR3 protein: CASSYSGQGYEQYF
CDR3 DNA: TGTGCCAGCAGTTACTCGGGACAGGGGTACGAGCAGTACTTC

J gene: TRBJ1-4
V gene: TRBV5-1
D gene: -
CDR3 length: 15
clone size: few
CDR3 protein: CASSPGGLGSEKLFF
CDR3 DNA: TGCGCCAGCAGCCCTGGGGGCTTAGGCTCCGAAAAACTGTTTTTT

J gene: TRBJ2-1
V gene: TRBV4-2
D gene: TRBD2
CDR3 length: 16
clone size: few
CDR3 protein: CASSRELAGLYNEQFF
CDR3 DNA: TGTGCCAGCAGCCGGGAACTAGCGGGTCTGTACAATGAGCAGTTCTTC

J gene: TRBJ2-7
V gene: TRBV11-1
D gene: -
CDR3 length: 13
clone size: -
CDR3 protein: CASAIQGGNEQYF
CDR3 DNA: TGTGCCAGCGCGATACAGGGCGGTAACGAGCAGTACTTC

J gene: TRBJ2-7
V gene: TRBV5-1
D gene: TRBD1
CDR3 length: 16
clone size: -
CDR3 protein: CASSSNAGQGFYEQYF
CDR3 DNA: TGCGCCAGCAGCTCCAACGCGGGACAGGGGTTTTACGAGCAGTACTTC

J gene: TRBJ1-2
V gene: TRBV15
D gene: TRBD1
CDR3 length: 14
clone size: few
CDR3 protein: CATSSPGQVAGYTF
CDR3 DNA: TGTGCCACCAGCAGCCCGGGACAGGTCGCCGGCTACACCTTC

J gene: TRBJ2-7
V gene: TRBV5-1
D gene: TRBD2
CDR3 length: 16
clone size: -
CDR3 protein: CASSIRVAGESHEQYF
CDR3 DNA: TGCGCCAGCAGTATTAGGGTAGCGGGAGAATCCCACGAGCAGTACTTC

J gene: TRBJ1-5
V gene: TRBV6-1
D gene: TRBD1
CDR3 length: 14
clone size: few
CDR3 protein: CASSYTGGNQPQHF
CDR3 DNA: TGTGCCAGCAGCTATACAGGGGGGAATCAGCCCCAGCATTTT

J gene: TRBJ1-1
V gene: TRBV12-3/TRBV12-4
D gene: -
CDR3 length: 13
clone size: many
CDR3 protein: CASSLWGDTEAFF
CDR3 DNA: TGTGCCAGCAGTTTATGGGGGGACACTGAAGCTTTCTTT

J gene: TRBJ2-1
V gene: TRBV7-2
D gene: TRBD2
CDR3 length: 18
clone size: few
CDR3 protein: CASSLVFFGLAGPNEQFF
CDR3 DNA: TGTGCCAGCAGCTTAGTCTTTTTTGGGCTAGCGGGTCCAAATGAGCAGTTCTTC

J gene: TRBJ1-5
V gene: TRBV12-3/TRBV12-4
D gene: -
CDR3 length: 15
clone size: -
CDR3 protein: CASSLLGYSNQPQHF
CDR3 DNA: TGTGCCAGCAGTTTATTGGGCTATAGCAATCAGCCCCAGCATTTT

J gene: TRBJ1-5
V gene: TRBV29-1
D gene: -
CDR3 length: 13
clone size: many
CDR3 protein: CSVASDMRQPQHF
CDR3 DNA: TGCAGCGTTGCCTCCGATATGAGACAGCCCCAGCATTTT

J gene: TRBJ2-2
V gene: TRBV24-1
D gene: TRBD1
CDR3 length: 18
clone size: few
CDR3 protein: CATSWGQGALGGSGELFF
CDR3 DNA: TGTGCCACCAGCTGGGGACAGGGGGCGCTTGGAGGATCCGGGGAGCTGTTTTTT

J gene: TRBJ2-3
V gene: TRBV7-9
D gene: TRBD2
CDR3 length: 16
clone size: few
CDR3 protein: CASSLLRTSGTDTQYF
CDR3 DNA: TGTGCCAGCAGCTTACTGAGGACTAGCGGCACAGATACGCAGTATTTT

J gene: TRBJ2-3
V gene: TRBV5-1
D gene: TRBD1
CDR3 length: 15
clone size: -
CDR3 protein: CASSPGQGAADTQYF
CDR3 DNA: TGCGCCAGCAGCCCGGGACAGGGGGCAGCAGATACGCAGTATTTT

J gene: TRBJ2-5
V gene: TRBV5-4
D gene: TRBD1
CDR3 length: 15
clone size: few
CDR3 protein: CASSSIGQGGETQYF
CDR3 DNA: TGTGCCAGCAGCTCGATCGGACAGGGTGGGGAGACCCAGTACTTC

J gene: TRBJ2-7
V gene: TRBV3-1
D gene: -
CDR3 length: 13
clone size: many
CDR3 protein: CASSQGQRMKQYF
CDR3 DNA: TGTGCCAGCAGCCAAGGACAGAGAATGAAGCAGTACTTC

J gene: TRBJ1-5
V gene: TRBV12-3/TRBV12-4
D gene: TRBD1
CDR3 length: 13
clone size: many
CDR3 protein: CASTGTENQPQHF
CDR3 DNA: TGTGCCAGCACCGGGACAGAAAATCAGCCCCAGCATTTT

J gene: TRBJ1-2
V gene: TRBV6-5
D gene: -
CDR3 length: 14
clone size: -
CDR3 protein: CASRQRGGPYGYTF
CDR3 DNA: TGTGCCAGCAGGCAACGCGGGGGCCCCTATGGCTACACCTTC

J gene: TRBJ1-1
V gene: TRBV12-3/TRBV12-4
D gene: TRBD1
CDR3 length: 13
clone size: few
CDR3 protein: CASSLGDRVRAFF
CDR3 DNA: TGTGCCAGCAGTTTAGGGGACAGGGTAAGGGCTTTCTTT

J gene: TRBJ2-7
V gene: TRBV10-3
D gene: TRBD2
CDR3 length: 15
clone size: few
CDR3 protein: CAISEGTSGSYEQYF
CDR3 DNA: TGTGCCATCAGTGAAGGGACTAGCGGGAGTTACGAGCAGTACTTC